This TCR beta chain is drawn from a study of cytomegalovirus exposure and HLA in healthy donors. Notes on the study in general: The study labeled 150 or so TCR beta chains cytomegalovirus-associated. Usually a TCR sequence was rare, but some public TCRs were found in many donors. In vitro checks showed that a few CMV-associated chains really do target CMV antigens.

On this clone itself: Its target is not known.

The CDR3 sequence is 14 residues long. Germline V CDR1 and CDR2: SGDLS, YYNGEE. V was pared by 2 bases and J by 1 base, with 1 base of the junction left unmatched. TCRdb's copy holds only in-frame clones and misses some; the assay was immunoSEQ multiplex PCR. Among about 110,000 clones listed, roughly 90% were seen once. From the roughly 120-subject validation cohort, which was separate from the roughly 630-subject first cohort, the donors were drawn. This rearrangement joins TRBV9 to TRBJ1-1; TRBD1 agrees at 8 bases. Sequencing was performed on PBMCs. The sequence derives from a woman aged 18-29 years in good health and CMV-seropositive. In nucleotides, the CDR3 is TGTGCCAGCAGCGTCGGGACAGGGAACACTGAAGCTTTCTTT. Protein product: CASSVGTGNTEAFF. The full variable domain, rest sourced from reference TRBV9 and TRBJ1-1, is DSGVTQTPKHLITATGQRVTLRCSPRSGDLSVYWYQQSLDQGLQFLIQYYNGEERAKGNILERFSAQQFPDLHSELNLSSLELGDSALYFCASSVGTGNTEAFFGQGTRLTVV.